This is a list of T cell receptor beta chains from one sample in a study of cytomegalovirus exposure and HLA in healthy donors. The method was immunoSEQ multiplex PCR; TCRdb's version includes in-frame clones alone and lacks a portion of them. The sample yields more than 100,000 clones, of which the top ten take up about 3.5%. Material: PBMCs. The receptors derive from a man between 35 and 55 years old in good health and CMV-seronegative. The conserved cysteine and the conserved F or W are not part of the CDR3 here.

v_gene	j_gene	CDR3aa
TRBV5-1	TRBJ2-1	ASNRAGGNEQF
TRBV7-9	TRBJ2-4	ASSTGTSGRVKNIQY
TRBV5-1	TRBJ1-2	ASSSGQGNGYT
TRBV27	TRBJ2-3	ASREGLPDTQY
TRBV5-1	TRBJ1-1	ASSLNTEAF
TRBV19	TRBJ2-1	ASSTTGYNEQF
TRBV5-1	TRBJ2-7	ASSLEGRGEVYEQY
TRBV9	TRBJ1-1	ASSVGSLGNTEAF
TRBV9	TRBJ2-5	ASSVDTQETQY
TRBV2	TRBJ2-2	ASSEAGGVGAGELF
TRBV10-3	TRBJ1-1	AISDDRGPGTEAF
TRBV7-6	TRBJ2-7	ASSLAISLAGGEQY
TRBV5-6	TRBJ1-5	ASSWYTGVGNQPQH
TRBV15	TRBJ2-2	ATSWGSGTENTGELF
TRBV10-3	TRBJ1-2	AIRGTGRSDGYT
TRBV10-2	TRBJ2-2	ASRPGLAPIVTGELF
TRBV28	TRBJ2-3	ASSPSRTSLSREDTQY
TRBV7-8	TRBJ2-7	ASSLVAGTGGYEQY
TRBV19	TRBJ2-5	ASSMREGLFGGETQY
TRBV11-2	TRBJ2-2	ASSPTQGDTGELF
TRBV7-8	TRBJ2-5	ASSFLSQYQETQY
TRBV2	TRBJ2-7	ASNRDSHYEQY
TRBV11-2	TRBJ1-5	ASSLDRGGNQPQH
TRBV29-1	TRBJ2-1	SVDSRSSVYNEQF
TRBV29-1	TRBJ1-5	SVEDLKDRERGNQPQH
TRBV2	TRBJ2-5	ASSVDSRETQY
TRBV2	TRBJ1-6	ASSEYDMPPLH
TRBV7-2	TRBJ1-1	ASSSISLSSEAF
TRBV7-2	TRBJ1-3	ASSPFRRSGNTIY
TRBV6-1	TRBJ2-2	ASAGMNTGELF
TRBV7-9	TRBJ1-1	ASSLGGTVAF
TRBV2	TRBJ1-2	ASSENRGKVYGYT
TRBV27	TRBJ2-7	ASSLGRGKTVGEQY
TRBV28	TRBJ1-1	ASSLRGGGVAEAF
TRBV9	.	ASSPRAGDYEQY
TRBV28	TRBJ2-7	ARTLRQGRESPYEQY
TRBV5-4	TRBJ2-7	ASSNSGGRIYEQY
TRBV30	TRBJ1-4	AWSRKGANEKLF
TRBV4-2	TRBJ1-1	ASSQEHTGNTEAF
TRBV2	TRBJ2-5	ASRPYSGIGETQY
TRBV5-1	.	ASSLLQGTYEQY